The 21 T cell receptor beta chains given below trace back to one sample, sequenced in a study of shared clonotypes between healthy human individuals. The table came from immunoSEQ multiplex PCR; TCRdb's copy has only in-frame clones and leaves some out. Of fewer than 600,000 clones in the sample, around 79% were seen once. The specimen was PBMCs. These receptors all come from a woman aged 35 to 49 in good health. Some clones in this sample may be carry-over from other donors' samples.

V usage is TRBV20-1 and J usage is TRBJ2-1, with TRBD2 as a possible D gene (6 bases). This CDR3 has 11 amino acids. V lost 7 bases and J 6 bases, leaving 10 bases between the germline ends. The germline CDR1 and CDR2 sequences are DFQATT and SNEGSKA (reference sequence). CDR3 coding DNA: TGCAGTGGTAGCGGAGTCAATGAGCAGTTCTTC. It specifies CSGSGVNEQFF.

The CDR3 is CASSFQGTSYEQYF. CDR3 nucleotides: TGTGCCAGCAGTTTCCAGGGGACCTCCTACGAGCAGTACTTC. This chain uses TRBV27 with TRBJ2-7; a possible D gene is TRBD1 (6 bases). Trimming took off 3 bases at V and 0 bases at J, with 9 bases between the two ends. The CDR3 is made up of 14 amino acids. Germline CDR1 reads MNHEY; CDR2 reads SMNVEV (reference sequence).

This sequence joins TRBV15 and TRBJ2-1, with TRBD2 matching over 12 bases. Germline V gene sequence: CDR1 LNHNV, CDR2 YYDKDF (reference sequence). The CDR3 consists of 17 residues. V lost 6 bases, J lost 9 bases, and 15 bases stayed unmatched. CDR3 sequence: CATSRGLAGQGRGEQFF. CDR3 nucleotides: TGTGCCACCAGTCGAGGACTAGCGGGACAGGGAAGGGGTGAGCAGTTCTTC.

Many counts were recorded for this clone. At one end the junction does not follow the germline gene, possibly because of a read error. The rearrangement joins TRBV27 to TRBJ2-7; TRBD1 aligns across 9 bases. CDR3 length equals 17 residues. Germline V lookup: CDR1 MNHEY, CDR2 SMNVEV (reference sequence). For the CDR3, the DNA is TGTGCCAGCATTTTAAGTATCCGGGACAGGGTTGCCTACGAGCAGTACTTC. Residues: CASILSIRDRVAYEQYF.

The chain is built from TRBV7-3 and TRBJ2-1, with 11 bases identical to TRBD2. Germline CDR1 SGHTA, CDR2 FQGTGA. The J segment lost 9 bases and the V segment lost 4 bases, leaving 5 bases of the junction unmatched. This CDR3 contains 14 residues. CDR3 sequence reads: CASSSGTSGSEQFF. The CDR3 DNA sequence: TGTGCCAGCAGCTCGGGGACTAGCGGAAGTGAGCAGTTCTTC.

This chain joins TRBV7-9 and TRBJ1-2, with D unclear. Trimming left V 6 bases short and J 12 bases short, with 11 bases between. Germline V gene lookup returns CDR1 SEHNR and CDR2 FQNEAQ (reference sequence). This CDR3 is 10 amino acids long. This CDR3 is CASRSLDDTF. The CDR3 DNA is TGTGCCAGCAGGTCGTTGGACGACACCTTC.

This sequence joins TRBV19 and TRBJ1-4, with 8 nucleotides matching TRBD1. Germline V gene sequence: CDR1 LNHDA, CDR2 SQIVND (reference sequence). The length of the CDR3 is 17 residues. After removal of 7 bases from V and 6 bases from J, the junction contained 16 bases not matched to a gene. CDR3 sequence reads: CASMRRGPGRDDEKLFF. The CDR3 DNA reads TGTGCCAGTATGCGCAGGGGGCCCGGGCGGGATGATGAAAAACTGTTTTTT.

CDR3 sequence (DNA): TGTGCCTTCCGGCAGGCAACTAATGAAAAACTGTTTTTT. Protein: CAFRQATNEKLFF. The genes are TRBV5-4 and TRBJ1-4; the D is unclear. The CDR3 covers 13 residues. Germline V lookup: CDR1 SGHNT, CDR2 YYREEE (reference sequence). V was clipped by 10 bases and J by 0 bases, with 10 bases between them. Variable domain in full (rest from reference TRBV5-4 and TRBJ1-4): ETGVTQSPTHLIKTRGQQVTLRCSSQSGHNTVSWYQQALGQGPQFIFQYYREEENGRGNFPPRFSGLQFPNYSSELNVNALELDDSALYLCAFRQATNEKLFFGSGTQLSVL.

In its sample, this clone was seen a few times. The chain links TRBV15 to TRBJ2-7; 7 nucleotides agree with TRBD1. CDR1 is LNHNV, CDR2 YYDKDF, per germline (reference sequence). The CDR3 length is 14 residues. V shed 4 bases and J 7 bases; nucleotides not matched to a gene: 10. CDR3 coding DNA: TGTGCCACCAGCATAGACAGGGTATCAGGAGAGCAGTACTTC. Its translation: CATSIDRVSGEQYF.

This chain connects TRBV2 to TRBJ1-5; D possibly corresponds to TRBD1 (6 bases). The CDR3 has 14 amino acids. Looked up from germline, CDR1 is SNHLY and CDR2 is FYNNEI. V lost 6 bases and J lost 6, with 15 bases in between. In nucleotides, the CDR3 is TGTGCCAGCAGCCGGGACATGGTGGGTCAGCCCCAGCATTTT. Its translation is CASSRDMVGQPQHF. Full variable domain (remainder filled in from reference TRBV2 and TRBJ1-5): EPEVTQTPSHQVTQMGQEVILRCVPISNHLYFYWYRQILGQKVEFLVSFYNNEISEKSEIFDDQFSVERPDGSNFTLKIRSTKLEDSAMYFCASSRDMVGQPQHFGDGTRLSIL.

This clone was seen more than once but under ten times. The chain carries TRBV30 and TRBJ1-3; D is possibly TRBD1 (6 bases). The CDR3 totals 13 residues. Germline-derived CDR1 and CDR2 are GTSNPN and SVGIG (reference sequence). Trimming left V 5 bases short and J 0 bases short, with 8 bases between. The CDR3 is CAWEGDSGNTIYF. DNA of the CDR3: TGTGCCTGGGAGGGGGACTCTGGAAACACCATATATTTT. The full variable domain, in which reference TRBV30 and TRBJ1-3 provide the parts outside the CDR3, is SQTIHQWPATLVQPVGSPLSLECTVEGTSNPNLYWYRQAAGRGLQLLFYSVGIGQISSEVPQNLSASRPQDRQFILSSKKLLLSDSGFYLCAWEGDSGNTIYFGEGSWLTVV.

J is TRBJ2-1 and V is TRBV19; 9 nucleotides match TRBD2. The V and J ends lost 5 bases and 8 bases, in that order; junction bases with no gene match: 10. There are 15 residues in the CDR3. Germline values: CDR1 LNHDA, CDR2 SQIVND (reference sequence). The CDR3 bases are TGTGCCAGTAGTTCAATAGCGGGAGCGGGGGATGAGCAGTTCTTC. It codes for CASSSIAGAGDEQFF. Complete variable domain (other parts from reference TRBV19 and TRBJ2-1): DGGITQSPKYLFRKEGQNVTLSCEQNLNHDAMYWYRQDPGQGLRLIYYSQIVNDFQKGDIAEGYSVSREKKESFPLTVTSAQKNPTAFYLCASSSIAGAGDEQFFGPGTRLTVL.

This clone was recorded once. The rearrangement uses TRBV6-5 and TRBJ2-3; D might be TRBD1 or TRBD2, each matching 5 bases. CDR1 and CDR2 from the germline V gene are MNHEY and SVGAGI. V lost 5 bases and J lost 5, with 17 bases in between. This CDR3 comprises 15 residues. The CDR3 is CASSPLGERGDTQYF. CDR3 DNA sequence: TGTGCCAGCAGTCCCCTAGGAGAGAGGGGAGATACGCAGTATTTT.

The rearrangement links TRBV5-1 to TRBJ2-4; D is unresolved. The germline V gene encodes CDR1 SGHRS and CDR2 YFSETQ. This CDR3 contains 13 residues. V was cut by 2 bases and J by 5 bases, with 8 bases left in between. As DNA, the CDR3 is TGCGCCAGCAGCTTTGGACGGGAAAACATTCAGTACTTC. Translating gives CASSFGRENIQYF.

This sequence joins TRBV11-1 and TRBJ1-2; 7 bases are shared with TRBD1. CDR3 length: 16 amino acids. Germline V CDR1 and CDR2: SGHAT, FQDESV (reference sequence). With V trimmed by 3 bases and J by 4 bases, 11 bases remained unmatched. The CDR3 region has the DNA TGTGCCAGCAGCTTCGCTCGTACAGGGGCAGGCTATGGCTACACCTTC. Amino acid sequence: CASSFARTGAGYGYTF.

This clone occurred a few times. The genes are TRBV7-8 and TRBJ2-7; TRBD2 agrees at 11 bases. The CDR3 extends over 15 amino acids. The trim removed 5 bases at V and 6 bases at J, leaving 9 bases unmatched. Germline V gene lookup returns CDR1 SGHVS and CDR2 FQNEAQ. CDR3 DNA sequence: TGTGCCAGCAGCATTTTAGCGGGAGGGTCGTCCGAGCAGTACTTC. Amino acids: CASSILAGGSSEQYF.

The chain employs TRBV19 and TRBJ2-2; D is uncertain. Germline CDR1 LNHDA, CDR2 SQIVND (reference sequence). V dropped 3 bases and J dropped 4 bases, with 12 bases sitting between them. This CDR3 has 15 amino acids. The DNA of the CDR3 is TGTGCCAGTAGTATCGACCGGATAGGCACCGGGGAGCTGTTTTTT. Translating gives CASSIDRIGTGELFF.

CDR3 sequence: CASTVSGKNTGELFF. DNA of the CDR3: TGTGCCAGCACCGTTAGCGGGAAGAACACCGGGGAGCTGTTTTTT. The chain links TRBV9 to TRBJ2-2, with 8 positions matching TRBD2. Germline loops: CDR1 SGDLS, CDR2 YYNGEE. After removal of 6 bases from V and 1 base from J, the junction contained 5 bases not matched to a gene. This CDR3 comprises 15 residues.

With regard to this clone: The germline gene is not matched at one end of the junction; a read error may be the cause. The CDR3 loop is CASSQERTGVYGYTF. CDR3 nucleotide sequence: TGCGCCAGCAGCCAAGAGAGGACAGGAGTCTATGGCTACACCTTC. The V call is TRBV7-2, the J call TRBJ1-2, with 7 bases aligning to TRBD1. CDR1 and CDR2 (germline): SGHTA, FQGNSA. The CDR3 extends over 15 amino acids.

CDR3 DNA: TGTGCCAGTAGTATAGGTAGAGATGAGCAGTTCTTC. Protein: CASSIGRDEQFF. The rearrangement joins TRBV19 to TRBJ2-1, with D hard to call. This CDR3 is 12 amino acids long. V was pared by 1 base and J by 8 bases, with 6 bases between. Germline CDR1 reads LNHDA; CDR2 reads SQIVND (reference sequence).

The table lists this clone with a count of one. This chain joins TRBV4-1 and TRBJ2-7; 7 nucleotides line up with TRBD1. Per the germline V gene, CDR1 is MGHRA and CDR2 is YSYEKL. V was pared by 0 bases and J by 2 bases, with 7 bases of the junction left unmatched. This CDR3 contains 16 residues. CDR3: CASSQERGTEPYEQYF. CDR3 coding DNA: TGCGCCAGCAGCCAAGAGAGGGGGACAGAGCCCTACGAGCAGTACTTC.